This TCR beta chain was obtained from a study of T cell responses to AZD1222 COVID-19 vaccine. Broader study findings: The breadth and depth of Spike-specific TCRs increased once two AZD1222 doses had been given. Females outnumbered males among donors, who were mostly white British; clonal diversity was possibly underestimated.

Germline V lookup: CDR1 LNHDA, CDR2 SQIVND (reference sequence). This CDR3 comprises 17 residues. The V gene lost 4 bases and the J gene lost 2 bases, with 15 bases spanning the gap. TCRdb's table, derived via immunoSEQ multiplex PCR, lists solely in-frame clones and lacks some. The sample lists around 87,000 clones; over 75% were seen once. With regard to this clone: Its antigen is currently unknown.

The starting material was peripheral blood, obtained on day 0 of AZD1222 vaccination. The source is an adult in good health. This sequence joins TRBV19 and TRBJ2-6; tentatively, D is TRBD1 or TRBD2 (5 bases each). CDR3 DNA: TGTGCCAGTAGTAATTTTTTGGGGGTTGCTGGGGCCAACGTCCTGACTTTC. Its protein product is CASSNFLGVAGANVLTF.